This T cell receptor (beta chain) emerged from a study of T cell changes during pregnancy in multiple sclerosis. This table comes from immunoSEQ multiplex PCR, and its TCRdb copy is limited to in-frame clones, with some not included. Here the sample spans some 81,000 clones, just over 90% being singletons. CDR3 length: 14 amino acids. Trimming removed 3 bases from V and 4 bases from J; junction bases left unmatched: 0. The germline V gene encodes CDR1 MRHNA and CDR2 SNTAGT. This TCR derives from a female donor in good health, enrolled as a control in a pregnancy study. The chain uses TRBV6-4 and TRBJ2-2, with 9 bases aligning to TRBD2. Sample: peripheral blood, taken after pregnancy. CDR3 in DNA: TGTGCCAGCAGTGAGCGGGGGGGCACCGGGGAGCTGTTTTTT. Translated, it gives CASSERGGTGELFF.